This T cell receptor (beta chain) was profiled in a study of T cell changes during pregnancy in multiple sclerosis. Generated by immunoSEQ multiplex PCR, the TCRdb table keeps only in-frame clones and is missing some. The table has around 67,000 clones, 92% seen once. V lost 4 bases to trimming and J lost 5 bases; unmatched junction nucleotides: 6. The CDR3 covers 15 residues. Germline V gene sequence: CDR1 LNHDA, CDR2 SQIVND (reference sequence). The V call is TRBV19, the J call TRBJ2-1; 9 nucleotides line up with TRBD2. The sequence came from a female donor with multiple sclerosis, enrolled in a pregnancy study. The specimen comprised peripheral blood, sampled in the first trimester of pregnancy. The CDR3 spells CASSTGGTSHNEQFF. CDR3 DNA sequence: TGTGCCAGTAGTACGGGGGGGACTAGCCACAATGAGCAGTTCTTC.